One and the same sample provided the 27 T cell receptor beta chains below, sequenced in a study of beta chain features in type 1 diabetes (dated by TCRdb to the late 2010s). Library creation used the immunoSEQ multiplex PCR assay. The High Capacity cDNA Reverse Transcription Kit was used to reverse transcribe all of the isolated RNA, meaning that expressed TCRB transcripts were what got sequenced. TCRdb re-hosts the immuneACCESS table, in-frame sequences only. Its copies lack some clones; in the studies checked, an unresolved V gene accounts for under half of them, and the cause for the rest is not known. Counted in this sample were 250,000 or so clones; 25% to 30% of them appeared once. The ten most abundant clones make up approximately 4% of the sample. Specimen: central memory CD4+ T cells from blood. These receptors came from a man aged 30-40 years in good health.

This clone was detected ten times or more. The same CDR3 also results from other DNA sequences found in this sample. This chain's CDR3 is CAWSVGRGTYEQYF. The CDR3 DNA reads TGTGCCTGGAGTGTGGGCAGGGGTACCTACGAGCAGTACTTC. This sequence joins TRBV30 and TRBJ2-7; D possibly corresponds to TRBD1 (6 bases). This CDR3 contains 14 residues. The V end was cut by 0 bases, the J end by 2 bases, with 11 bases between. Germline V lookup: CDR1 GTSNPN, CDR2 SVGIG (reference sequence).

This clone was seen a handful of times. The chain combines TRBV5-4 with TRBJ2-1; D might be TRBD2 (6 bases). The CDR3 sequence is 15 residues long. Per the germline V gene, CDR1 is SGHNT and CDR2 is YYREEE (reference sequence). V lost 1 base to trimming and J lost 6 bases, with 14 bases between them. In DNA form, the CDR3 reads TGTGCCAGCAGCTTGAGAGGGAGGCGTACCAATGAGCAGTTCTTC. The encoded protein is CASSLRGRRTNEQFF.

This clone was detected only a few times. The CDR3 reads CACGGRQGALGYTF. The CDR3 nucleotides are TGTGCCTGCGGGGGCCGACAGGGGGCGTTAGGCTACACCTTC. The V call is TRBV30, the J call TRBJ1-2, with TRBD1 matching 10 bases. The V gene end was trimmed by 6 bases and the J gene end by 8 bases; junction bases not matched to a gene: 12. The CDR3 totals 14 residues. CDR1 is GTSNPN and CDR2 is SVGIG in the germline V gene (reference sequence).

This clone was detected ten times or more. CDR3 nucleotide sequence: TGTGCCAGCAGCTATGGGTTGACTAGCGGATGGAAAGAGACCCAGTACTTC. This encodes CASSYGLTSGWKETQYF. The chain couples TRBV7-9 to TRBJ2-5, with 9 bases lining up with TRBD2. In germline, CDR1 is SEHNR, CDR2 FQNEAQ (reference sequence). J lost 3 bases, V lost 4 bases, and 12 bases had no gene match. The CDR3 length is 17 residues. Using reference TRBV7-9 and TRBJ2-5 for the parts outside the CDR3, the full variable domain is DTGVSQNPRHKITKRGQNVTFRCDPISEHNRLYWYRQTLGQGPEFLTYFQNEAQLEKSRLLSDRFSAERPKGSFSTLEIQRTEQGDSAMYLCASSYGLTSGWKETQYFGPGTRLLVL.

The chain is built from TRBV27 and TRBJ1-5; possibly TRBD1 for D (5 bases). Trimming shortened V by 7 bases and J by 9 bases, and 10 bases separated the two germline ends. This CDR3 has 11 amino acids. CDR1 and CDR2 (germline): MNHEY, SMNVEV (reference sequence). The CDR3 DNA follows: TGTGCCAGCAACGATACAGGGCCCCAGCATTTT. Its protein product is CASNDTGPQHF.

This clone was picked up a small number of times. The chain employs TRBV2 and TRBJ2-3, with 8 bases identical to TRBD2. Trimming took 7 bases from V and 2 from J; bases not matched to a gene: 8. The V gene's germline CDR1 is SNHLY and CDR2 FYNNEI. CDR3 length: 15 amino acids. Here the CDR3 DNA reads TGTGCCAGCAAAGGGGCACTAGCGGCCACAGATACGCAGTATTTT. This gives the protein CASKGALAATDTQYF.

This clone was found a few times. The chain uses TRBV29-1 and TRBJ2-5, with no clear D. Trimming pared 1 base from V and 3 bases from J, leaving 9 bases between. The CDR3 is made up of 13 amino acids. Germline V gene data show CDR1 as SQVTM and CDR2 as ANQGSEA. As DNA, the CDR3 is TGCAGCGTTGAAGCCCGCCGTGAAGAGACCCAGTACTTC. Translating it yields CSVEARREETQYF.

The V gene is TRBV6-5, the J gene TRBJ2-7; 10 bases match TRBD2. Trimming cost V 5 bases and J 3 bases; bases outside gene matches: 1. This CDR3 comprises 13 residues. Germline CDR1 and CDR2: MNHEY and SVGAGI. The CDR3 nucleotides read TGTGCCAGCAGTCGGACTAGCGGCTACGAGCAGTACTTC. Translation: CASSRTSGYEQYF.

This clone showed up just a few times. This chain joins TRBV5-1 and TRBJ2-7, with D perhaps matching TRBD2 (6 bases). This CDR3 is built from 13 residues. The germline V gene has CDR1 SGHRS and CDR2 YFSETQ. V was shortened by 4 bases and J by 3 bases, with 11 bases between the two germline ends. CDR3 sequence (DNA): TGCGCCAGCAGCCGGGACGGGGGCTACGAGCAGTACTTC. Residues: CASSRDGGYEQYF.

Of note for this clone: Other DNA sequences in the same sample also yield this CDR3. The rearrangement joins TRBV15 to TRBJ2-1; 10 nucleotides line up with TRBD1. Germline lookup yields CDR1 LNHNV and CDR2 YYDKDF (reference sequence). This CDR3 spans 14 amino acids. J gave up 6 bases and V 3 bases, and 2 bases lay outside the gene matches. This chain's CDR3 is CATSSGDRGNEQFF. As DNA, the CDR3 is TGTGCCACCAGCAGTGGGGACAGGGGCAATGAGCAGTTCTTC.

V gene TRBV19 combines with J gene TRBJ1-6; D uncertain. CDR3 length: 14 amino acids. Per germline, CDR1 LNHDA and CDR2 SQIVND (reference sequence). Trimming pared 3 bases from V and 5 bases from J, leaving 8 bases between. This CDR3 reads CASSMLPNNSPLHF. The CDR3 DNA is TGTGCCAGTAGTATGCTCCCGAATAATTCACCCCTCCACTTT.

The CDR3 DNA reads TGTGCCATCACCCTCGGACAGGGAACGAACACTGAAGCTTTCTTT. This translates into CAITLGQGTNTEAFF. The chain uses TRBV10-3 and TRBJ1-1, with TRBD1 matching over 8 bases. After removal of 7 bases from V and 1 base from J, the junction contained 8 bases not matched to a gene. The germline gives CDR1 ENHRY, CDR2 SYGVKD. The CDR3 has 15 residues.

The rearrangement uses TRBV2 and TRBJ1-6, with D maybe TRBD1 (6 bases). V shed 2 bases and J shed 14 bases, with 19 bases lying between them. The CDR3 covers 15 residues. Germline CDR1 is SNHLY and CDR2 is FYNNEI. The CDR3 bases are TGTGCCAGCAGTGAAACATTGGCGGACAGTCGGGCCCTCCACTTT. As protein: CASSETLADSRALHF.

The chain employs TRBV19 and TRBJ2-2; D gene uncertain. V dropped 4 bases and J dropped 9 bases, with 18 bases sitting between them. The CDR3 loop spans 15 amino acids. The germline gives CDR1 LNHDA, CDR2 SQIVND (reference sequence). This CDR3 is CASSRLFLDGRELFF. In DNA, the CDR3 is TGTGCCAGTAGTAGATTATTCTTGGACGGAAGGGAGCTGTTTTTT.

The chain uses TRBV7-2 and TRBJ2-2; D call uncertain. V was pared by 5 bases and J by 0 bases, with 10 bases between. This CDR3 spans 15 amino acids. The V gene's germline CDR1 is SGHTA and CDR2 FQGNSA. The CDR3 sequence: CASSPPRTNTGELFF. In nucleotides, the CDR3 is TGTGCCAGCAGCCCCCCCAGGACGAACACCGGGGAGCTGTTTTTT.

This clone was observed a handful of times. This chain joins TRBV16 and TRBJ2-5, with TRBD1 matching over 8 bases. Unmatched junction bases numbered 3, after V lost 0 bases and J lost 3 bases. Germline CDR1 is KGHSY and CDR2 is FQNENV. The CDR3 loop spans 15 amino acids. The DNA of the CDR3 is TGTGCCAGCAGCCAATCAGGACAGGGTAAAGAGACCCAGTACTTC. Translated: CASSQSGQGKETQYF.

In this sample, this clone turned up a few times. The chain links TRBV30 to TRBJ1-1; D call uncertain. The V and J ends lost 0 bases and 1 base respectively, with 6 bases between them. Germline V gives CDR1 GTSNPN, CDR2 SVGIG (reference sequence). CDR3 length: 13 amino acids. In DNA form, the CDR3 reads TGTGCCTGGAGTGTAAGCCAGAACACTGAAGCTTTCTTT. It encodes CAWSVSQNTEAFF.

The CDR3 bases are TGTGCCAGCAGCCACCGGGGGGGATACGAGCAGTACTTC. Encoded protein: CASSHRGGYEQYF. The genes are TRBV6-5 and TRBJ2-7, with TRBD2 matching 8 bases. The CDR3 consists of 13 residues. V lost 6 bases to trimming and J lost 4 bases; unmatched junction nucleotides: 5. Germline V gives CDR1 MNHEY, CDR2 SVGAGI.

This sequence joins TRBV18 and TRBJ2-3, with D possibly TRBD2 on 5 matching bases. Germline CDR1 KGHSH, CDR2 LQKENI. The CDR3 totals 15 residues. V lost 5 bases and J 1 base, leaving 13 bases between the germline ends. CDR3: CASSASGSGTDTQYF. CDR3 in DNA: TGTGCCAGCTCAGCGAGCGGAAGCGGCACAGATACGCAGTATTTT.

This clone has a count of ten or more. The chain combines TRBV11-2 with TRBJ2-1; TRBD2 agrees at 9 bases. Trimming at V came to 4 bases and at J to 6 bases, leaving 10 bases not matched to a gene. The CDR3 runs 16 residues. Germline CDR1 and CDR2: SGHAT and FQNNGV. Written as DNA, the CDR3 is TGTGCCAGCAGCTCCCATCTAGCGGGACTACGCAATGAGCAGTTCTTC. Protein product: CASSSHLAGLRNEQFF.

The chain has TRBV5-4 and TRBJ2-1, with TRBD1 identical over 7 bases. With V trimmed by 7 bases and J by 0 bases, 4 bases remained unmatched. This CDR3 contains 14 residues. Germline CDR1 is SGHNT and CDR2 is YYREEE (reference sequence). CDR3 coding DNA: TGTGCCAGCGCCGGGGACAGCTCCTACAATGAGCAGTTCTTC. This gives the protein CASAGDSSYNEQFF. Based on the CDR3 plus reference TRBV5-4 and TRBJ2-1, the full variable domain is ETGVTQSPTHLIKTRGQQVTLRCSSQSGHNTVSWYQQALGQGPQFIFQYYREEENGRGNFPPRFSGLQFPNYSSELNVNALELDDSALYLCASAGDSSYNEQFFGPGTRLTVL.

This rearrangement joins TRBV5-1 to TRBJ2-3; perhaps TRBD1 as D (5 bases). This CDR3 spans 14 amino acids. The V and J ends lost 3 bases and 4 bases respectively, with 12 bases between them. The germline CDR1 and CDR2 sequences are SGHRS and YFSETQ. Written as DNA, the CDR3 is TGCGCCAGCAGCTCGACAGAAATTTCAGATACGCAGTATTTT. It encodes CASSSTEISDTQYF.

The chain carries TRBV11-2 and TRBJ1-6; 9 bases line up with TRBD1. Germline V CDR1 and CDR2: SGHAT, FQNNGV. V gave up 3 bases and J gave up 10 bases; unmatched junction bases: 7. This CDR3 is 15 amino acids long. The CDR3 DNA reads as TGTGCCAGCAGCTTGACCACAGGGGGCAGATCACCCCTCCACTTT. This gives the protein CASSLTTGGRSPLHF.

The chain is built from TRBV7-2 and TRBJ2-7; the match to TRBD2 covers 7 bases. Germline V gene lookup returns CDR1 SGHTA and CDR2 FQGNSA. Trimming cost V 5 bases and J 5 bases; bases outside gene matches: 6. The CDR3 covers 13 residues. The CDR3: CASSTELADEQYF. CDR3 bases: TGTGCCAGCAGCACCGAGCTAGCGGACGAGCAGTACTTC. The full variable domain, with the rest looked up from reference TRBV7-2 and TRBJ2-7, is GAGVSQSPSNKVTEKGKDVELRCDPISGHTALYWYRQSLGQGLEFLIYFQGNSAPDKSGLPSDRFSAERTGGSVSTLTIQRTQQEDSAVYLCASSTELADEQYFGPGTRLTVT.

This clone was detected a few times. The chain links TRBV6-1 to TRBJ2-7; D is unresolved. Germline V CDR1 and CDR2: MNHNS, SASEGT. The CDR3 covers 15 residues. The ends were cut back, 2 bases at V and 0 bases at J, with 11 bases in the middle. The CDR3 DNA reads TGTGCCAGCAGTGAAAACCCGGGTTCCTCCTACGAGCAGTACTTC. Protein: CASSENPGSSYEQYF.

CDR3: CASSRALSVPETQYF. DNA of the CDR3: TGTGCCAGCAGCCGAGCACTTAGCGTCCCAGAGACCCAGTACTTC. The chain joins TRBV11-2 to TRBJ2-5; a possible D gene is TRBD2 (5 bases). In germline, CDR1 is SGHAT, CDR2 FQNNGV. This CDR3 region has 15 residues. Trimming pared 5 bases from V and 4 bases from J, leaving 17 bases between.

This clone was detected a few times. This chain uses TRBV11-2 with TRBJ2-1; 9 bases line up with TRBD1. V lost 7 bases to trimming and J lost 7 bases; unmatched junction nucleotides: 8. CDR1 and CDR2 (germline): SGHAT, FQNNGV. CDR3 length: 14 amino acids. The CDR3 sequence: CASIRDRAGNEQFF. The CDR3 DNA reads TGTGCCAGCATCAGGGACAGGGCTGGGAATGAGCAGTTCTTC. Filled out from reference TRBV11-2 and TRBJ2-1, the complete variable domain reads EAGVAQSPRYKIIEKRQSVAFWCNPISGHATLYWYQQILGQGPKLLIQFQNNGVVDDSQLPKDRFSAERLKGVDSTLKIQPAKLEDSAVYLCASIRDRAGNEQFFGPGTRLTVL.